This is a list of T cell receptor beta chains from one sample in a study of T cell responses to AZD1222 COVID-19 vaccine. TCRdb keeps only in-frame clones here, not all; method: immunoSEQ multiplex PCR. The sample has 100,000 or so clones; 86% are singletons. Sequenced material: peripheral blood, taken on day 0 of AZD1222 vaccination. These TCRs come from an adult in good health. CDR3s include the opening cysteine and the closing phenylalanine or tryptophan. The D gene is left open where the match is weak. A row's size may be missing; if present it is once, few, many or a size class.

abundance | j_gene | v_gene | d_gene | CDR3aa | CDR3nt
. | TRBJ1-4 | TRBV11-1 | TRBD1 | CASSPGTGRGEKLFF | TGTGCCAGCAGCCCCGGGACAGGGCGGGGCGAAAAACTGTTTTTT
. | TRBJ1-3 | TRBV28 | . | CASSLGGQISGNTIYF | TGTGCCAGCAGTTTAGGGGGACAAATCTCTGGAAACACCATATATTTT
. | TRBJ2-7 | TRBV27 | TRBD2 | CASSRVAGGPSEQYF | TGTGCCAGCAGTAGAGTAGCGGGAGGGCCCTCCGAGCAGTACTTC
. | TRBJ1-2 | TRBV3-1/TRBV3-2 | . | CASSQVRPPGRQRGYTF | TGTGCCAGCAGCCAAGTCCGCCCCCCAGGACGTCAACGTGGCTACACCTTC
. | TRBJ1-2 | TRBV28 | . | CASSLSYGYTF | TGTGCCAGCAGTTTAAGTTATGGCTACACCTTC
. | TRBJ2-1 | TRBV28 | TRBD1 | CASSFQQGAPGDEQFF | TGTGCCAGCAGTTTTCAGCAGGGGGCGCCCGGCGATGAGCAGTTCTTC
. | TRBJ1-2 | TRBV15 | . | CATKKPPTGGYTF | TGTGCCACCAAAAAGCCCCCTACGGGAGGCTACACCTTC
. | TRBJ2-3 | TRBV5-6 | . | CASSFERAFTDTQYF | TGTGCCAGCAGCTTCGAGCGGGCATTCACAGATACGCAGTATTTT
. | TRBJ1-5 | TRBV19 | TRBD1 | CASSIGDRSTQPQHF | TGTGCCAGTAGTATAGGGGACAGGAGTACTCAGCCCCAGCATTTT
few | TRBJ1-4 | TRBV15 | . | CATSSRPLTNEKLFF | TGTGCCACCAGCAGCAGACCGCTAACTAATGAAAAACTGTTTTTT